These 18 T cell receptor beta chains share one sample of origin, sequenced in a study of T-cell memory formation after mild COVID-19. TCRdb fed the 5' RACE reads into MiXCR, producing one record per CDR3 protein. The table has approximately 430,000 distinct CDR3 sequences, 23% seen once. Sequenced material: PBMCs or a T cell subset sorted from them (not recorded which). These receptors were obtained from an adult woman who had mild COVID-19 (a few samples of this study predate the infection). Cell type and time point are not known.

The chain links TRBV7-9 to TRBJ2-7; D uncertain. There are 15 residues in the CDR3. Germline CDR1 is SEHNR and CDR2 is FQNEAQ (reference sequence). Trimming pared 2 bases from V and 3 bases from J, leaving 14 bases between. DNA of the CDR3: TGTGCCAGCAGCTTATCCCTTGGTGGTCGCTACGAGCAGTACTTC. Translating it yields CASSLSLGGRYEQYF. Full variable domain (outside the CDR3, taken from reference TRBV7-9 and TRBJ2-7): DTGVSQNPRHKITKRGQNVTFRCDPISEHNRLYWYRQTLGQGPEFLTYFQNEAQLEKSRLLSDRFSAERPKGSFSTLEIQRTEQGDSAMYLCASSLSLGGRYEQYFGPGTRLTVT.

The gene calls are TRBV7-9 and TRBJ2-3, with 10 nucleotides matching TRBD2. Per germline, CDR1 SEHNR and CDR2 FQNEAQ (reference sequence). J was trimmed by 3 bases and V by 6 bases; bases with no gene match: 9. The CDR3 sequence is 16 residues long. The DNA of the CDR3 is TGTGCCAGCAGGTCTAGCGGGAGAGTTGGGACAGATACGCAGTATTTT. Translated, it gives CASRSSGRVGTDTQYF. Combining the CDR3 with reference TRBV7-9 and TRBJ2-3 gives the whole variable domain DTGVSQNPRHKITKRGQNVTFRCDPISEHNRLYWYRQTLGQGPEFLTYFQNEAQLEKSRLLSDRFSAERPKGSFSTLEIQRTEQGDSAMYLCASRSSGRVGTDTQYFGPGTRLTVL.

This clonotype was observed many times. The CDR3 protein is CASSLGRDYGYTF. For the CDR3, the DNA is TGTGCCAGCAGCCTAGGGAGGGACTATGGCTACACCTTC. The chain uses TRBV7-9 and TRBJ1-2; D is unclear. The CDR3 spans 13 residues. In germline, CDR1 is SEHNR, CDR2 FQNEAQ (reference sequence). The V end lost 5 bases, the J end lost 3 bases, and 10 bases lay between the germline ends.

This clonotype was counted a few times. J is TRBJ2-5 and V is TRBV29-1, with D possibly being TRBD1 (6 bases). Trimming shortened V by 4 bases and J by 3 bases, and 9 bases separated the two germline ends. The germline V gene has CDR1 SQVTM and CDR2 ANQGSEA. This CDR3 comprises 12 residues. The CDR3, as DNA: TGCAGCGTTGCAGGGGCGGAAGAGACCCAGTACTTC. The encoded protein is CSVAGAEETQYF.

Only a few counts were recorded for this clonotype. This chain uses TRBV20-1 with TRBJ2-5; possibly TRBD2 for D (6 bases). Deletions cut 5 bases from V and 4 bases from J, with 20 bases between. This CDR3 comprises 15 residues. Per the germline V gene, CDR1 is DFQATT and CDR2 is SNEGSKA (reference sequence). The chain's CDR3 is CSALFPRDGGETQYF. As DNA, the CDR3 is TGCAGTGCTCTCTTTCCTAGGGACGGGGGAGAGACCCAGTACTTC.

This clonotype has a handful of counts. The chain employs TRBV6-5 and TRBJ2-7; 9 bases fit TRBD2. J gave up 4 bases and V 1 base, and 11 bases lay outside the gene matches. Germline V gene data show CDR1 as MNHEY and CDR2 as SVGAGI. The CDR3 runs to 17 residues. CDR3 in amino acids: CASSYLAGGQRTYEQYF. CDR3 DNA sequence: TGTGCCAGCAGTTACTTGGCGGGGGGGCAGAGGACTTACGAGCAGTACTTC.

This clonotype has just a few counts. This chain uses TRBV6-1 with TRBJ2-1, with 12 bases lining up with TRBD2. The CDR3 contains 14 residues. J gave up 4 bases and V 7 bases, and 2 bases lay outside the gene matches. Per germline, CDR1 MNHNS and CDR2 SASEGT. CDR3 in amino acids: CASIGLAGYNEQFF. CDR3 DNA: TGTGCCAGCATTGGACTAGCGGGGTACAATGAGCAGTTCTTC.

J is TRBJ2-5 and V is TRBV15; D gene unclear. The CDR3 covers 16 residues. Trimming pared 0 bases from V and 3 bases from J, leaving 14 bases between. Per the germline V gene, CDR1 is LNHNV and CDR2 is YYDKDF (reference sequence). The DNA for the CDR3 is TGTGCCACCAGCAGAGAGCCGACTCGAGAAAAAGAGACCCAGTACTTC. Translating it yields CATSREPTREKETQYF.

This clonotype was observed once. The rearrangement links TRBV5-4 to TRBJ2-6; TRBD1 might be the D (6 bases). Trimming took off 6 bases at V and 0 bases at J, with 13 bases between the two ends. This CDR3 contains 16 residues. Germline V gene data show CDR1 as SGHNT and CDR2 as YYREEE (reference sequence). The CDR3: CASTPVGASGANVLTF. The CDR3 bases are TGTGCCAGCACCCCCGTGGGGGCCTCTGGGGCCAACGTCCTGACTTTC.

This chain connects TRBV3-1 to TRBJ2-5, with 9 bases aligning to TRBD1. V shed 1 base and J 2 bases; nucleotides not matched to a gene: 8. The CDR3 contains 17 residues. The germline V gene encodes CDR1 LGHDT and CDR2 YNNKEL (reference sequence). CDR3 sequence (DNA): TGTGCCAGCAGCCAAGCACCTGGGACAGGGATACAAGAGACCCAGTACTTC. Translation gives CASSQAPGTGIQETQYF.

In its sample, this clonotype was seen a few times. This chain uses TRBV5-4 with TRBJ1-1, with D uncertain. There are 15 residues in the CDR3. Germline V gene sequence: CDR1 SGHNT, CDR2 YYREEE (reference sequence). The V and J ends lost 1 base and 1 base respectively, with 11 bases between them. As DNA, the CDR3 is TGTGCCAGCAGCTTGTTTGTGGCCCAGAACACTGAAGCTTTCTTT. Amino acids: CASSLFVAQNTEAFF.

The rearrangement joins TRBV4-1 to TRBJ1-2; perhaps TRBD1 as D (6 bases). With 0 bases removed from V and 5 bases from J, the gap between germline ends came to 10 bases. The CDR3 length is 14 residues. Germline V gene lookup returns CDR1 MGHRA and CDR2 YSYEKL. The CDR3 sequence is CASSQDQGRYGYTF. The CDR3 nucleotides are TGCGCCAGCAGCCAAGATCAGGGGCGGTATGGCTACACCTTC.

This clonotype has only one observation. The V gene is TRBV11-1, the J gene TRBJ1-1; D gene ambiguous. Looked up from germline, CDR1 is SGHAT and CDR2 is FQDESV (reference sequence). The ends were cut back, 5 bases at V and 1 base at J, with 11 bases in the middle. This CDR3 region has 14 residues. The CDR3 nucleotides are TGTGCCAGCAGCAACCTATTGGGGAACACTGAAGCTTTCTTT. It translates to CASSNLLGNTEAFF. Looking up the rest from reference TRBV11-1 and TRBJ1-1 gives the full variable domain: EAEVAQSPRYKITEKSQAVAFWCDPISGHATLYWYRQILGQGPELLVQFQDESVVDDSQLPKDRFSAERLKGVDSTLKIQPAELGDSAMYLCASSNLLGNTEAFFGQGTRLTVV.

This clonotype was found many times. The V call is TRBV20-1, the J call TRBJ1-2, with 7 bases aligning to TRBD1. Germline assignment: CDR1 DFQATT and CDR2 SNEGSKA (reference sequence). The V segment lost 6 bases and the J segment 1 base; nucleotides outside the gene matches: 5. This CDR3 region has 13 residues. The CDR3 nucleotides read TGCAGTGCCCTGGGACAGAATAACTATGGCTACACCTTC. This sequence encodes CSALGQNNYGYTF.

The chain uses TRBV12-3 or TRBV12-4 and TRBJ1-5; TRBD1 matches 8 bases. This CDR3 is built from 16 residues. Trimming removed 1 base from V and 0 bases from J; junction bases left unmatched: 2. The CDR3 region has the DNA TGTGCCAGCAGTTTAGGGACAGGGTTTAGCAATCAGCCCCAGCATTTT. This encodes CASSLGTGFSNQPQHF.

This clonotype was seen more than once but under ten times. This chain uses TRBV4-1 with TRBJ2-1; unclear D gene. The CDR3 runs to 13 residues. Trimming left V 1 base short and J 10 bases short, with 11 bases between. CDR1 is MGHRA and CDR2 is YSYEKL in the germline V gene. CDR3 amino acids: CASSQVPATEQFF. DNA for the CDR3: TGCGCCAGCAGCCAAGTCCCCGCGACGGAGCAGTTCTTC.

This clonotype has just a few counts. The V and J genes are TRBV11-2 and TRBJ1-5, with a possible D match to TRBD1 (6 bases). Germline CDR1 reads SGHAT; CDR2 reads FQNNGV. The CDR3 has 13 residues. Trimming removed 5 bases from V and 6 bases from J, with 11 bases in between. This CDR3 is CASSEGVVQPQHF. The CDR3 nucleotides are TGTGCCAGCAGCGAGGGGGTGGTTCAGCCCCAGCATTTT.

This clonotype was observed a few times. V usage is TRBV7-2 and J usage is TRBJ2-1, with TRBD1 as a possible D gene (6 bases). V gave up 3 bases and J gave up 3 bases, with 21 bases separating them. Germline V gives CDR1 SGHTA, CDR2 FQGNSA. This CDR3 has 18 residues. The CDR3 bases are TGTGCCAGCAGCTTGACAAGAGGGACAAAGGTCATCTACAATGAGCAGTTCTTC. Translating it yields CASSLTRGTKVIYNEQFF.